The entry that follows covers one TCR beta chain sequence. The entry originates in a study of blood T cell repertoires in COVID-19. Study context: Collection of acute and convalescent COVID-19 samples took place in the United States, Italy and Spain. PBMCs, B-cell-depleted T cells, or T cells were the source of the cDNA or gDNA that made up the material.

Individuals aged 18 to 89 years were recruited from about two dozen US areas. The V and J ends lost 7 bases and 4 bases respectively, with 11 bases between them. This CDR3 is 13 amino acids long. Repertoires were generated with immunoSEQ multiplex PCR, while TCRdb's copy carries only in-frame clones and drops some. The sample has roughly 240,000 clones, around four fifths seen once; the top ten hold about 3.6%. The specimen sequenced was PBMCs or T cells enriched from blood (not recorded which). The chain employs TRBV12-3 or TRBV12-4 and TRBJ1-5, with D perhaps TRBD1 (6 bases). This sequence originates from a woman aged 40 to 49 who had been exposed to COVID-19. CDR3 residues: CASTSRGNQPQHF. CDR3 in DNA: TGTGCCAGCACCTCGAGGGGGAATCAGCCCCAGCATTTT.